These T cell receptor beta chains were read from a single sample in a study of T cell changes during pregnancy in multiple sclerosis. Here immunoSEQ multiplex PCR was the method, and the copy in TCRdb shows in-frame clones only, minus some. The repertoire holds roughly 90,000 clones, with under 95% as singletons. This specimen was peripheral blood, taken before pregnancy. The receptors here all came from a female donor with multiple sclerosis, enrolled in a pregnancy study. The CDR3 runs from the conserved cysteine through the conserved F or W. The order of the fields is D gene, clone size, CDR3 length, J gene, V gene, CDR3 protein, CDR3 DNA. A D gene is named only where the DNA matches it firmly. Expanded clones get a size class; other rows say once, few or many, or leave the size out.

TRBD1	once	14	TRBJ2-1	TRBV7-9	CASSSYRGYNEQFF	TGTGCCAGCAGCTCTTACAGGGGCTACAATGAGCAGTTCTTC
.	.	11	TRBJ2-1	TRBV20-1	CSAATAAEQFF	TGCAGTGCTGCCACGGCGGCTGAGCAGTTCTTC
TRBD2	.	17	TRBJ2-1	TRBV5-4	CASSSGLAGGSYNEQFF	TGTGCCAGCAGCTCGGGACTAGCGGGCGGCTCCTACAATGAGCAGTTCTTC
TRBD1	.	13	TRBJ2-7	TRBV2	CASRRDSSYEQYF	TGTGCCAGCAGGAGGGACAGCTCCTACGAGCAGTACTTC
TRBD2	once	16	TRBJ2-3	TRBV7-8	CASSRRTSGATDTQYF	TGTGCCAGCAGCCGGCGGACTAGCGGGGCCACAGATACGCAGTATTTT
TRBD1	.	14	TRBJ2-7	TRBV6-6	CASSSPGQGYEQYF	TGTGCCAGCAGTTCACCGGGACAGGGTTACGAGCAGTACTTC
.	.	15	TRBJ2-1	TRBV19	CASSTLTGQYNEQFF	TGTGCCAGTAGTACCCTCACGGGACAATATAATGAGCAGTTCTTC
.	.	15	TRBJ2-7	TRBV27	CASSSRGDNAYEQYF	TGTGCCAGCAGTTCCAGGGGGGACAATGCCTACGAGCAGTACTTC
TRBD1	.	16	TRBJ2-1	TRBV11-3	CASSLGSRTGTGEQFF	TGTGCCAGCAGCTTAGGATCGCGGACAGGGACCGGTGAGCAGTTCTTC
.	.	14	TRBJ2-7	TRBV30	CAWSHRVNDYEQYF	TGTGCCTGGTCACACAGGGTAAACGACTACGAGCAGTACTTC
.	.	14	TRBJ1-6	TRBV2	CASSAGSSISPLHF	TGTGCCAGCAGTGCGGGAAGTTCTATTTCACCCCTCCACTTT
TRBD1	.	16	TRBJ1-1	TRBV7-9	CASSTSGTGMNTEAFF	TGTGCCAGCAGCACCTCCGGGACAGGCATGAACACTGAAGCTTTCTTT
.	.	15	TRBJ2-7	TRBV13	CASSLTPGRGNEQYF	TGTGCCAGCAGCTTAACCCCCGGCAGGGGTAACGAGCAGTACTTC
TRBD1	.	13	TRBJ1-3	TRBV19	CAARDRAGNTIYF	TGTGCCGCTCGGGACAGGGCTGGAAACACCATATATTTT
.	.	13	TRBJ1-1	TRBV6-1	CASSGQGHTEAFF	TGTGCCAGCAGTGGCCAGGGGCACACTGAAGCTTTCTTT
.	.	14	TRBJ1-1	TRBV6-5	CASRLTGINTEAFF	TGTGCCAGCAGATTAACAGGTATTAACACTGAAGCTTTCTTT
TRBD2	.	19	TRBJ2-3	TRBV23-1	CASSLAGLAGHPSTDTQYF	TGCGCCAGCAGTCTTGCGGGACTAGCGGGCCACCCTAGCACAGATACGCAGTATTTT
TRBD1	.	15	TRBJ2-7	TRBV2	CARRSDRAVLHEQYF	TGTGCCAGACGATCCGACAGGGCGGTCCTCCACGAGCAGTACTTC
.	.	18	TRBJ2-7	TRBV29-1	CSVVGGGSPSIGSYEQYF	TGCAGCGTTGTGGGGGGGGGCAGTCCGTCCATAGGTTCCTACGAGCAGTACTTC
.	.	14	TRBJ2-1	TRBV19	CASSNSGGYNEQFF	TGTGCCAGTAGTAATAGCGGCGGGTACAATGAGCAGTTCTTC
TRBD1	.	15	TRBJ2-2	TRBV6-5	CASSLTGGNTGELFF	TGTGCCAGCAGTTTGACAGGGGGGAACACCGGGGAGCTGTTTTTT
.	.	13	TRBJ1-1	TRBV27	CASSLTRDTEAFF	TGTGCCAGCAGTTTAACGAGGGACACTGAAGCTTTCTTT
.	.	16	TRBJ1-6	TRBV4-1	CASSPLITGYNSPLHF	TGCGCCAGCAGCCCACTTATCACAGGGTACAATTCACCCCTCCACTTT
TRBD1	.	13	TRBJ2-7	TRBV27	CASSSSTGAEQYF	TGTGCCAGCAGTTCGTCGACAGGGGCCGAGCAGTACTTC
TRBD1	.	14	TRBJ1-2	TRBV6-4	CASSDKGQGGGYTF	TGTGCCAGCAGTGACAAAGGACAGGGTGGTGGCTACACCTTC
TRBD1	once	17	TRBJ2-3	TRBV4-1	CASSREPGQSRTDTQYF	TGCGCCAGCAGCCGCGAGCCGGGACAGAGCAGGACAGATACGCAGTATTTT
.	.	9	TRBJ1-1	TRBV10-1	CASSEELFF	TGCGCCAGCAGTGAGGAGCTGTTCTTT
.	.	13	TRBJ1-1	TRBV2	CASSERENTEAFF	TGTGCCAGCAGTGAGAGGGAGAACACTGAAGCTTTCTTT
TRBD2	.	15	TRBJ2-1	TRBV6-5	CASSYGLAAYNEQFF	TGTGCCAGCAGTTACGGCCTAGCGGCCTACAATGAGCAGTTCTTC
TRBD1	.	14	TRBJ1-4	TRBV7-2	CASSAGTVAEKLFF	TGTGCCAGCAGCGCCGGGACAGTTGCGGAAAAACTGTTTTTT
.	.	16	TRBJ1-1	TRBV11-2	CASSIHRESTNTEAFF	TGTGCCAGCAGCATCCACAGGGAATCCACGAACACTGAAGCTTTCTTT
TRBD1	once	15	TRBJ2-7	TRBV19	CASSRQGHGPYEQYF	TGTGCCAGTAGTAGACAGGGCCATGGCCCCTACGAGCAGTACTTC
TRBD1	.	16	TRBJ2-7	TRBV14	CASSQVGTGGFSEQYF	TGTGCCAGCAGCCAGGTCGGGACAGGGGGCTTCTCCGAGCAGTACTTC
TRBD1	.	15	TRBJ2-7	TRBV15	CATSRGGQAVYEQYF	TGTGCCACCAGCAGAGGGGGACAGGCGGTCTACGAGCAGTACTTC
.	.	13	TRBJ2-5	TRBV10-3	CAIREGLQETQYF	TGTGCCATCAGAGAGGGACTTCAAGAGACCCAGTACTTC
TRBD2	.	17	TRBJ2-7	TRBV27	CASSRLLGLAGSYEQYF	TGTGCCAGCAGTCGCCTTTTGGGACTAGCGGGCTCCTACGAGCAGTACTTC
.	once	18	TRBJ1-3	TRBV5-1	CASSLAGSERGSGNTIYF	TGCGCCAGCAGCTTGGCCGGTAGTGAACGGGGGTCTGGAAACACCATATATTTT
.	.	12	TRBJ2-7	TRBV29-1	CSVVGSTYEQYF	TGCAGCGTTGTTGGCAGTACCTACGAGCAGTACTTC
TRBD2	.	19	TRBJ2-7	TRBV28	CASSYLGLAGGPGTYEQYF	TGTGCCAGCAGTTATCTTGGACTAGCGGGAGGCCCCGGAACCTACGAGCAGTACTTC
.	.	14	TRBJ1-2	TRBV4-3	CASSPRDTYYGYTF	TGCGCCAGCAGCCCTCGGGACACCTACTATGGCTACACCTTC
.	.	16	TRBJ1-5	TRBV27	CASSSSRQYSNQPQHF	TGTGCCAGCAGTTCCTCCCGACAGTATAGCAATCAGCCCCAGCATTTT
.	.	13	TRBJ1-1	TRBV27	CASSLWGDTEAFF	TGTGCCAGCAGTTTATGGGGGGACACTGAAGCTTTCTTT
TRBD2	.	17	TRBJ2-1	TRBV29-1	CSVEDQGASGKYNEQFF	TGCAGCGTTGAAGATCAGGGAGCTAGCGGGAAATACAATGAGCAGTTCTTC
.	.	14	TRBJ1-3	TRBV18	CASSPDNSGNTIYF	TGTGCCAGCTCACCAGACAACTCTGGAAACACCATATATTTT
.	.	17	TRBJ2-7	TRBV5-1	CASSLTSGTPGAYEQYF	TGCGCCAGCAGCTTAACCTCCGGGACACCCGGCGCCTACGAGCAGTACTTC
TRBD1	.	12	TRBJ2-7	TRBV29-1	CSVSGQGIEQYF	TGCAGCGTATCGGGACAGGGGATCGAGCAGTACTTC
.	.	16	TRBJ1-2	TRBV15	CATSRGGGQGPYGYTF	TGTGCCACCAGCAGAGGGGGGGGCCAGGGGCCCTATGGCTACACCTTC
.	.	12	TRBJ2-5	TRBV5-5	CASSVQKETQYF	TGTGCCAGCAGCGTTCAAAAAGAGACCCAGTACTTC
TRBD2	.	15	TRBJ2-7	TRBV6-6	CASSRGTSGGNEQYF	TGTGCCAGCAGTCGAGGGACTAGCGGGGGCAACGAGCAGTACTTC
.	.	16	TRBJ2-5	TRBV15	CATSPDVGSGQETQYF	TGTGCCACCAGCCCAGATGTGGGTAGCGGCCAAGAGACCCAGTACTTC
TRBD1	.	14	TRBJ2-5	TRBV29-1	CSVESRDRGQTQYF	TGCAGCGTCGAAAGCCGGGACAGGGGACAGACCCAGTACTTC
TRBD1	.	15	TRBJ2-7	TRBV6-1	CASSEATGGDYEQYF	TGTGCCAGCAGTGAAGCCACAGGGGGCGACTACGAGCAGTACTTC
TRBD1	.	13	TRBJ1-5	TRBV7-2	CASSITGDQPQHF	TGTGCCAGCAGCATCACAGGGGATCAGCCCCAGCATTTT
.	once	14	TRBJ1-1	TRBV7-9	CASSLVHPNTEAFF	TGTGCCAGCAGCTTAGTCCATCCGAACACTGAAGCTTTCTTT
TRBD2	.	15	TRBJ2-7	TRBV2	CASSEASGSSYEQYF	TGTGCCAGCAGTGAGGCTAGCGGGTCCTCCTACGAGCAGTACTTC
TRBD1	.	15	TRBJ2-7	TRBV4-1	CASSQAGQGAREQYF	TGCGCCAGCAGCCAAGCCGGACAGGGGGCTCGAGAGCAGTACTTC
.	.	14	TRBJ2-5	TRBV9	CASSPAPAGNIQYF	TGTGCCAGCAGCCCAGCCCCCGCCGGGAATATCCAGTACTTC